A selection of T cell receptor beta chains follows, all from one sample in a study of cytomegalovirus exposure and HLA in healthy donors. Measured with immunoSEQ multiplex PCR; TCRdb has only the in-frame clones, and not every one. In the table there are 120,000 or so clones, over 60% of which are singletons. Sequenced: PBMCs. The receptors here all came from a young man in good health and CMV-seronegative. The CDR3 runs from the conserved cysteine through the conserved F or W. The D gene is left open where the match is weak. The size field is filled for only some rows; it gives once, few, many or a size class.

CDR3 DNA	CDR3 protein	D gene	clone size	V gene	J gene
TGTGCCTGGAACAAAGGCAATCAGCCCCAGCATTTT	CAWNKGNQPQHF	.	.	TRBV30	TRBJ1-5
TGTGCCATCCACTCCCCGTACACCGGGGAGCTGTTTTTT	CAIHSPYTGELFF	.	.	TRBV10-3	TRBJ2-2
TGTGCCAGCACCCAGACGGGGGTTCTCCCTGGCTACACCTTC	CASTQTGVLPGYTF	.	.	TRBV9	TRBJ1-2
TGCGCCAGCAGCTTGGACAGGGAAGAACACCGGGGAGCTGTTTTT	CASSLDREEHRGAVF	.	.	TRBV5-1	TRBJ2-2
TGCGCCAGCGGACTAGCGGGAGAAGAGACCCAGTACTTC	CASGLAGEETQYF	TRBD2	few	TRBV5-1	TRBJ2-5
TGTGCCAGCAGCTCCCGCAATGAGCAGTTCTTC	CASSSRNEQFF	.	.	TRBV7-3	TRBJ2-1
TGTGCCAGCAGCTTAGTAGTAGAGTCCGAGGGCAGTGAGCAGTTCTTC	CASSLVVESEGSEQFF	.	.	TRBV7-6	TRBJ2-1
TGTGCCAGCAGTTTAGATACCGGGACTAGAACTCACGATGAGCAGTTCTTC	CASSLDTGTRTHDEQFF	TRBD2	.	TRBV28	TRBJ2-1
TGTGCCAGCAGTCCCCGAAAAATGGCGGGAGATACGCAGTATTTT	CASSPRKMAGDTQYF	.	.	TRBV28	TRBJ2-3
TGTGCCAGTAGTATGCCCCGGACGGGGAACTATGGCTACACCTTC	CASSMPRTGNYGYTF	.	.	TRBV19	TRBJ1-2
TGTGCCAGCAGCACGAGGACAGGGGTCTATGGCTACACCTTC	CASSTRTGVYGYTF	TRBD1	.	TRBV5-8	TRBJ1-2
TGTGCCAGCAGCCAAGATCCAAGGGGAACTCTTGGAAACACCATATATTTT	CASSQDPRGTLGNTIYF	.	once	TRBV14	TRBJ1-3
TGTGCCAGCAGTTTGTCATCGGATGAGCAGTTCTTC	CASSLSSDEQFF	.	.	TRBV6-6	TRBJ2-1
TGTGCCAGTAAACCAAACACGGGGGGGGCCAACGAGCAGTTCTTC	CASKPNTGGANEQFF	TRBD2	.	TRBV5-4	TRBJ2-1
TGTGCCAGTAGTATAGAGGGCCGTTCTTCCTACGAGCAGTACTTC	CASSIEGRSSYEQYF	.	.	TRBV19	TRBJ2-7
TGCGCCAGCAGCTCGTCTACAGGGGGCAATCTGAACACTGAAGCTTTCTTT	CASSSSTGGNLNTEAFF	TRBD1	.	TRBV5-1	TRBJ1-1
TGTGCCAGCAGCCGGACAGGGTTGGGCAATCAGCCCCAGCATTTT	CASSRTGLGNQPQHF	TRBD1	once	TRBV7-9	TRBJ1-5
TGTGCCAGCAGCGCTACGGGACTAGCGGTAGATCGCTCCTACGAGCAGTACTTC	CASSATGLAVDRSYEQYF	TRBD2	.	TRBV13	TRBJ2-7
TGTGCCAGCAGCCGCGGACAGGGATATCAGCCCCAGCATTTT	CASSRGQGYQPQHF	TRBD1	.	TRBV28	TRBJ1-5
TGCGCCAGCAGCCTAGACAGGGCTAATTCACCCCTCCACTTT	CASSLDRANSPLHF	TRBD1	.	TRBV4-3	TRBJ1-6
TGTGCCAGTAGTCCCGGGACAGGACACTATGGCTACACCTTC	CASSPGTGHYGYTF	TRBD1	.	TRBV19	TRBJ1-2
TGTGCCAGCAGTTTTCGGGGAGAAGGGTTCTACGAGCAGTACTTC	CASSFRGEGFYEQYF	.	.	TRBV27	TRBJ2-7
TGTGCCAGCTCCGACGACAGGGCTAGCACAGATACGCAGTATTTT	CASSDDRASTDTQYF	TRBD1	.	TRBV7-9	TRBJ2-3
TGTGCCAGCAGTCCGACTAGCGGGAGGGGGGAGACCCAGTACTTC	CASSPTSGRGETQYF	TRBD2	.	TRBV7-7	TRBJ2-5
TGTGCCAGCAGCGCGAGGGGGATGGGGGGACAGTTTAACTATGGCTACACCTTC	CASSARGMGGQFNYGYTF	TRBD1	.	TRBV9	TRBJ1-2
TGTGCCAGCAGCTTGGGGACAGGGGATCGGGAGCAGTTCTTC	CASSLGTGDREQFF	TRBD1	.	TRBV7-9	TRBJ2-1